This note documents a single TCR beta chain sequence. This clone was found a few times. Its antigen remains undetermined. Base qualities are not recorded, but no much larger clone differs from it by a single base. This record comes from a study of shared clonotypes between healthy human individuals (TCRdb year 2020). As for the study more broadly: A couple of women and a few men aged 18 to 49 years were included in the cohort. Different laboratories and diverse techniques were used to prepare libraries and sequence TCR repertoires, to increase sequencing depth and limit assay-specific biases. The study deeply sequenced blood TCR repertoires of about 5 healthy adults to estimate repertoire size and the extent of clonotype sharing between individuals. Between about 0.94 and 8.9 billion PBMCs per donor were obtained by leukapheresis. For each donor, three plates each were used for CD4 naive and CD4 memory, two plates were used for CD8 naive, and one plate was used for CD8 memory.

CDR1 MNHEY and CDR2 SMNVEV are derived from the germline V gene (reference sequence). Germline trimming amounts to 7 bases on V and 5 bases on J, with 13 as the count of junction bases outside the gene matches. Its CDR3 holds 15 amino acids, cysteine through phenylalanine. Solely the CDR3 DNA is kept, with 45 bases framed from the first base. TCR CDR3 regions were amplified from genomic DNA by multiplex PCR using the deep immunoSEQ assay. Genomic DNA extracted from each cell subset was distributed evenly over all wells of several immunoSEQ 96-well plates, and each plate served as one replicate. Each replicate PCR for sorted subsets received approximately 220 ng genomic DNA, equal to 28,000 or so T cell genomes. Purified libraries were quantified with a Qubit 3.0 fluorometer, sized on a Bioanalyzer 2100, and re-quantified with the KAPA Library Quantification kit. Every immunoSEQ 96-well plate was sequenced on a separate single-read 150-cycle Illumina NextSeq 550 flow cell. As for the original processing: The immunoSEQ output contained only junctional sequences without quality scores, so filtering could not match that applied to full-length reads. To assign V/J genes and CDR3, sequences were annotated using PyIR, a Python wrapper for IgBLAST v1.9, with IMGT germline references. Reads were removed for weak V/J assignments (E-value above 1e-6), missing CDR3, stop codons, out-of-frame junctions, or ambiguous translated residues. A V3J clonotype was defined by an identical inferred V gene, J gene, and CDR3 amino acid sequence. Percentage overlap between repertoires was computed as shared unique clonotypes divided by the size of the smaller repertoire. Richness of each repertoire was evaluated using RTK rarefaction, the Chao1 estimator, and Recon v2.1 estimates of unobserved clonotypes. Generation probabilities were computed with OLGA for all TCRbeta clonotypes obtained by the gDNA method from a handful of donors. Sourced from immuneACCESS, this table was stored by TCRdb with only in-frame sequences that have V and J called. A share of the clones is absent; for the studies checked, an unresolved V gene accounts for under half, and the remainder has no known explanation. The V and J calls and clone size come from that table; D and trimming were worked out from the DNA. The sample table contains about 730,000 clones; only one count was recorded for roughly 72% of them. The ten largest clones add up to over 1.5% of the sample.

Here is what the overall study found, with its caveats: The small number of donors limited the genetic and exposure-history diversity represented. Pairwise subsampling indicated that sequencing depth was expected to affect the degree of clonotype sharing among donors. Only blood was sampled, and tissue TCR repertoires likely differ from those in blood. Compared with non-shared clonotypes, clonotypes shared by all four sorted-subset donors had higher generation probabilities. Naive subsets generally had larger estimated clonotype richness than memory subsets did. Even with the large sequencing depth, rarefaction of the sorted-subset datasets indicated that sequencing was incomplete. Across a few donors, 5% to 6% of naive CD4, over 3% of naive CD8, approximately 2.5% of memory CD4, and roughly 0.41% of memory CD8 clonotypes were shared.

Healthy HIV-negative adults with no recently reported acute infections or vaccinations were included as donors. Every donor was a Caucasian adult residing in Nashville, Tennessee, USA. Magnetic negative selection was used to enrich CD4+ T cells, after which naive cells were positively selected on CD45RA and the negative fraction became the memory subset. After blood collection by leukapheresis, PBMCs were isolated using Ficoll-Histopaque density gradient centrifugation and then cryopreserved in the vapor phase of liquid nitrogen. Analytical flow cytometry was used to check the purity and quantity of each magnetically sorted T cell population. Each sorted fraction had its genomic DNA isolated and then quantified by UV absorbance on a Nanodrop 2000c.

The receptor was derived from a woman aged 30 to 39 in good health. The V and J segments used are TRBV27 and TRBJ1-1; 7 of the junction bases match TRBD1. Material for sequencing was memory CD4+ T cells sorted from blood. This sample's cell subset or site label indicates: CD45RA-negative fraction. The CDR3 region: CASTQQGGRRTEAFF. The sequenced DNA: TGTGCCAGCACACAGCAGGGGGGGCGTCGGACTGAAGCTTTCTTT.